This T cell receptor (beta chain) was profiled in a study of T-cell reconstitution after alpha-beta-depleted transplantation in children. CDR3 length: 16 residues. V was cut by 2 bases and J by 5 bases, with 18 bases left in between. In germline, CDR1 is SEHNR, CDR2 FQNEAQ (reference sequence). Molecular barcoding with unique molecular identifiers was used for the TCRbeta library. TCRdb recomputed calls from the PCR reads with MiXCR, one row per CDR3 protein. The sample contains 500,000 to 750,000 distinct CDR3 sequences, around 13% of which appear only once. The specimen was PBMCs, mostly from graft donor cells, collected 360 days after TCRalphabeta/CD19-depleted stem cell transplant. The TCR comes from a male patient younger than 18 who had a stem cell transplant for acute myeloid leukemia, so the T cells may come from the graft donor. The chain employs TRBV7-9 and TRBJ2-5, with D possibly being TRBD1 or TRBD2 (6 bases each). The CDR3 sequence: CASSLLQGGGIETQYF. CDR3 DNA sequence: TGTGCCAGCAGCTTACTACAGGGTGGCGGGATCGAGACCCAGTACTTC.